This TCR beta chain emerged from a study of neurological immune-mediated disorders. Overall study findings and caveats: Grouping of repertoires by phylogeny put those of 18 of 34 multiple sclerosis patients into a single related-CDR3 cluster, a possible signature.

V dropped 2 bases and J dropped 6 bases, with 11 bases sitting between them. Germline CDR1 and CDR2: SGHRS and YFSETQ. The CDR3 has 13 residues. Each CDR3 protein gets one entry after TCRdb re-called the 5' RACE reads with MiXCR. This sample has tens of thousands of distinct CDR3 sequences, with 17% found just once. This clonotype was observed many times. As yet, its antigen is unknown. The rearrangement joins TRBV5-1 to TRBJ1-1, with a possible D match to TRBD1 (6 bases). The sequence was obtained from a woman aged 18-29 years with multiple sclerosis. Sequencing was performed on CD8+ T cells from blood. The CDR3 loop is CASSFNRVAEAFF. For the CDR3, the DNA is TGCGCCAGCAGCTTCAACAGGGTTGCTGAAGCTTTCTTT.